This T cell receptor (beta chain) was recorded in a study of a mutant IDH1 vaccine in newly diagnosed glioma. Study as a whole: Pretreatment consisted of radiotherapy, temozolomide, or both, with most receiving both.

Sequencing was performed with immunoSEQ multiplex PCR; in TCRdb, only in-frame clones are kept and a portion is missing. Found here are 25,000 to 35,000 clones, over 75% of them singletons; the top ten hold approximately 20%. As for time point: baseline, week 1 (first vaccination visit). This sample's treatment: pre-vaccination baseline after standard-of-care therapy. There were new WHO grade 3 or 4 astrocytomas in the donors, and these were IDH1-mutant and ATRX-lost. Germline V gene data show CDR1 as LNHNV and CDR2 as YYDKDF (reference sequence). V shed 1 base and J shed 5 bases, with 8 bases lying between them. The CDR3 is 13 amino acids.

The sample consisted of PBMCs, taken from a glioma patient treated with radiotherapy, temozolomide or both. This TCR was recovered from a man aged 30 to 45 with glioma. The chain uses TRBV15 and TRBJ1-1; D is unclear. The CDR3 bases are TGTGCCACCAGCAGAGTGGGCAATACTGAAGCTTTCTTT. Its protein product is CATSRVGNTEAFF.